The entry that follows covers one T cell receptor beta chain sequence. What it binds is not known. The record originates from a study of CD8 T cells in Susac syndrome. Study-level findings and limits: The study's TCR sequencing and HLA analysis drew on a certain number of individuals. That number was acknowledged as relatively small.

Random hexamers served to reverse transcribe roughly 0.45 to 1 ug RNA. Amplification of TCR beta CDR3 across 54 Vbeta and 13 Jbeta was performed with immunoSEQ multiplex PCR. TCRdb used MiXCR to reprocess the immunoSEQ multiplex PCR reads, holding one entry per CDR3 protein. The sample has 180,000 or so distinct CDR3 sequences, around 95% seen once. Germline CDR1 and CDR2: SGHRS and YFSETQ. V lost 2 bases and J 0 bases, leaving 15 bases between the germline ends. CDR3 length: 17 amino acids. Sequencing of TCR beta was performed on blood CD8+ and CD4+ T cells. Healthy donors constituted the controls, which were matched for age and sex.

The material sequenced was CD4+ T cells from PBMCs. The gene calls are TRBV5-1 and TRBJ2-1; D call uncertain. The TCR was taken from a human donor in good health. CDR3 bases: TGCGCCAGCAGCTTCGACCGGCCCGGTGCCTCCTACAATGAGCAGTTCTTC. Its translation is CASSFDRPGASYNEQFF.